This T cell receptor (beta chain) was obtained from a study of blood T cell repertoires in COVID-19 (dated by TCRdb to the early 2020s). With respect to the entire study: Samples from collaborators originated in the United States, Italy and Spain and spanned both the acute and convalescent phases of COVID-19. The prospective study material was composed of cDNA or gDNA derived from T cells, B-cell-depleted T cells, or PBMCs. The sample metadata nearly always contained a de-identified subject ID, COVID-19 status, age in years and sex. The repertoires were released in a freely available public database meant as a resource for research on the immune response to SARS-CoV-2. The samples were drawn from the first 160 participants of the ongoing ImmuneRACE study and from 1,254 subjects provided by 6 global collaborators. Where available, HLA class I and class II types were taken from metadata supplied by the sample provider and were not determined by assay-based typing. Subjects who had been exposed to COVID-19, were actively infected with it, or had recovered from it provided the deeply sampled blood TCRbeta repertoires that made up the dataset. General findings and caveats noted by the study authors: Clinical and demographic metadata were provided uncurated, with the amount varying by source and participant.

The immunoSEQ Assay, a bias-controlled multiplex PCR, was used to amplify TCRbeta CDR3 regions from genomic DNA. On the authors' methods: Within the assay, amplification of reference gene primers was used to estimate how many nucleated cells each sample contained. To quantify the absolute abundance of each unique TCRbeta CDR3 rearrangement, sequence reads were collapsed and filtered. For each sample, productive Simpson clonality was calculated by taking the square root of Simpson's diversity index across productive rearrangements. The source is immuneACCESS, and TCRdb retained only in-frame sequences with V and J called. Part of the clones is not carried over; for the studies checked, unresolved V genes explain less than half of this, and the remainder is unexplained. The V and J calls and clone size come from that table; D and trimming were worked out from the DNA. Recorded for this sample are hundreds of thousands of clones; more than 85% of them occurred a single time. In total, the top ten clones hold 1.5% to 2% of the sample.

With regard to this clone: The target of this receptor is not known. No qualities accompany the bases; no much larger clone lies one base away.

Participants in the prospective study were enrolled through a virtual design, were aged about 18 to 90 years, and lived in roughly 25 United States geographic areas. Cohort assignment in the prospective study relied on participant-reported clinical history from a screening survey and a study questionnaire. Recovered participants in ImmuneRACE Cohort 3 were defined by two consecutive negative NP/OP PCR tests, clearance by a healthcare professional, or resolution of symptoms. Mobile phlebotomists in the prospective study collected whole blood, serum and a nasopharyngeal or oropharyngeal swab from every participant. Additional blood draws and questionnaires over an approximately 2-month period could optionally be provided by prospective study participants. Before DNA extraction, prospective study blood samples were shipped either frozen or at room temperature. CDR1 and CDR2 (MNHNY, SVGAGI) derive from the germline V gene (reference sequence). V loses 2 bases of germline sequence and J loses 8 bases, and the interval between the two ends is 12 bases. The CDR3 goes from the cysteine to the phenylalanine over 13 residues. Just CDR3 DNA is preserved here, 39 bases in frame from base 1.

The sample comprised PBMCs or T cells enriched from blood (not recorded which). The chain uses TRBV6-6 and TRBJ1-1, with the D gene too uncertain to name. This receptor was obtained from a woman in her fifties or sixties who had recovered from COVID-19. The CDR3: CASSYRGGEEAFF. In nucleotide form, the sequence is TGTGCCAGCAGTTACCGTGGAGGCGAGGAAGCTTTCTTT.